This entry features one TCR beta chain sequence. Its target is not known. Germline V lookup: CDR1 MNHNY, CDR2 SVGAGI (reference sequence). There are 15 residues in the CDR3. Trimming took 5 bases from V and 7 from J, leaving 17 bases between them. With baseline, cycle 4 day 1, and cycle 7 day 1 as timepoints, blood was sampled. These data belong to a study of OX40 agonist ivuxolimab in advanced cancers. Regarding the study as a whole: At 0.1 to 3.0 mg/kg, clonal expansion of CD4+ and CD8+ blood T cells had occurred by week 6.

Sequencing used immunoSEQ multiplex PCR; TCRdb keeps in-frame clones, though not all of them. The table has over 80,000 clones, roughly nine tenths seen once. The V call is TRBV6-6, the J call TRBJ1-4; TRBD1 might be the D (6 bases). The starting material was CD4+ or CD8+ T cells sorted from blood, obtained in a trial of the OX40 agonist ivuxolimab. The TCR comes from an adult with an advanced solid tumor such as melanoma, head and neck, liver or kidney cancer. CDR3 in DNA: TGTGCCAGCAGTCCTACAGGGATAGGGACTGAAAAACTGTTTTTT. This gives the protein CASSPTGIGTEKLFF.